This T cell receptor beta chain came from a study of blood T cell repertoires in COVID-19. Study-wide background: Researchers got acute and convalescent COVID-19 samples from the United States, Italy and Spain.

Repertoires were generated with immunoSEQ multiplex PCR, while TCRdb's copy carries only in-frame clones and drops some. Counted here are approximately 260,000 clones, around 90% occurring once; the ten biggest clones make up 6% to 9%. The table lists this clone with a count of one. The CDR3 has 16 residues. The ends lost 4 bases at V and 5 bases at J; junction bases unmatched: 9. Germline lookup yields CDR1 KGHDR and CDR2 SFDVKD. V is TRBV24-1 and J is TRBJ2-5; 10 nucleotides match TRBD1. Sample: peripheral blood. The receptor's source is a man between 60 and 75 years old who had recovered from COVID-19. CDR3 sequence (DNA): TGTGCCACCAGTGACCCGACAGGGGGCGAGGAGGAGACCCAGTACTTC. It translates to CATSDPTGGEEETQYF.